This is a list of T cell receptor beta chains from one sample in a study of a mutant IDH1 vaccine in newly diagnosed glioma. Their specific antigens are unknown. TCRdb's table, derived via immunoSEQ multiplex PCR, lists solely in-frame clones and lacks some. The sample has 84,000 or so clones, about 81% seen once; the top ten hold around 5%. Source: PBMCs, taken from a glioma patient whose treatment included an IDH1 peptide vaccine. All receptors derive from a man aged 40-50 years with glioma. Each CDR3 is given with its conserved first and last residue. The order of the fields is V gene, J gene, clone size, D gene, CDR3 DNA, CDR3 protein. D genes are given only for firm matches. A row's size may be missing; if present it is once, few, many or a size class.

TRBV14	TRBJ2-1	few	.	TGTGCCAGCAGCCCACCTAACTTATTCCTCGGGGAGCAGTTCTTC	CASSPPNLFLGEQFF
TRBV12-5	TRBJ2-2	.	.	TGTGCTAGTGGTCTCCCACCCAACACCGGGGAGCTGTTTTTT	CASGLPPNTGELFF
TRBV28	TRBJ2-7	once	TRBD1	TGTGCCAGCAACCCCCCAGACAGGGGACTTTACGAGCAGTACTTC	CASNPPDRGLYEQYF
TRBV11-3	TRBJ2-2	.	TRBD1	TGTGCCAGCAGCTTAGTAGGGGGCGCCACTCGGAACGGGGAGCTGTTTTTT	CASSLVGGATRNGELFF
TRBV19	TRBJ1-5	.	.	TGTGCCAGTACCGACCGGGCCTTTAAGGGACAGCCCCAGCATTTT	CASTDRAFKGQPQHF
TRBV20-1	TRBJ2-7	.	.	TGCAGTGCTTGGGACATCTACGAGCAGTACTTC	CSAWDIYEQYF
TRBV27	TRBJ2-5	.	.	TGTGCCAGCAGCTCAAGGTTGGGAGAGACCCAGTACTTC	CASSSRLGETQYF
TRBV6-6	TRBJ1-3	.	.	TGTGCCAGCTCCCCTCTGGCGGGGTCTGGAAACACCATATATTTT	CASSPLAGSGNTIYF
TRBV25-1	TRBJ2-7	.	TRBD2	TGTGCCAGCCAAGGGCTAGCGGGGGGGTTACCCTCCTACGAGCAGTACTTC	CASQGLAGGLPSYEQYF
TRBV5-1	TRBJ1-5	.	.	TGCGCCAGCAGCTTGGAGCCGGGGAGGGACCAGCCCCAGCATTTT	CASSLEPGRDQPQHF
TRBV4-2	TRBJ2-7	.	TRBD2	TGTGCCAGCAGCCGCCTACTAGCGGGGGGTCTCAGCTACGAGCAGTACTTC	CASSRLLAGGLSYEQYF
TRBV7-9	TRBJ1-4	.	.	TGTGCCAGCAGCCCCCCGACGGCAAATGAAAAACTGTTTTTT	CASSPPTANEKLFF
TRBV5-1	TRBJ1-1	.	.	TGCGCCAGCAGCTTGAAGGGGCCGAACACTGAAGCTTTCTTT	CASSLKGPNTEAFF
TRBV7-2	TRBJ1-3	.	.	TGTGCCAGCAGCGGGCCCAACCGCCCCGGAAACACCATATATTTT	CASSGPNRPGNTIYF
TRBV19	TRBJ1-2	.	.	TGTGCCAGTAGTATAGCGGGGTCAGGGCACAGTTCCTCTGGCTACACCTTC	CASSIAGSGHSSSGYTF
TRBV6-1	TRBJ2-7	.	.	TGTGCCAGCAGGTACGATCCCTACGAGCAGTACTTC	CASRYDPYEQYF
TRBV28	TRBJ2-7	.	TRBD2	TGTGCCAGCGGCGGACTAGCGGGAGTATGGGGGTACGAGCAGTACTTC	CASGGLAGVWGYEQYF
TRBV29-1	TRBJ2-7	.	TRBD2	TGCAGCGTTGAAGGGTCAGTGGGGACTAGCGGATACGAGCAGTACTTC	CSVEGSVGTSGYEQYF
TRBV10-2	TRBJ2-1	.	TRBD2	TGCGCCAGCAGTGGTTTTAGCGGGGGCCACAATGAGCAGTTCTTC	CASSGFSGGHNEQFF
TRBV4-3	TRBJ1-1	.	TRBD1	TGCGCCAGCAGCTGGAGGGACAGGGGGTCGAACACTGAAGCTTTCTTT	CASSWRDRGSNTEAFF
TRBV19	TRBJ1-2	.	.	TGTGCCAGTAGTATCGGAGATCACACGAACTATGGCTACACCTTC	CASSIGDHTNYGYTF
TRBV4-1	TRBJ1-1	few	TRBD1	TGCGCCAGCAGCGTCTGGACAGGACTGAACACTGAAGCTTTCTTT	CASSVWTGLNTEAFF
TRBV19	TRBJ2-5	.	.	TGTGCCAGTAGTTCCCGGATTGGTATGGAAAAAGAGACCCAGTACTTC	CASSSRIGMEKETQYF
TRBV18	TRBJ1-1	.	.	TGTGCCAGCTCACCCCTCAGGGGCCATTATGAAGCTTTCTTT	CASSPLRGHYEAFF
TRBV5-5	TRBJ2-7	.	.	TGTGCCAGCAGCCGTCCAAGCTCCTACGAGCAGTACTTC	CASSRPSSYEQYF
TRBV5-5	TRBJ2-3	.	TRBD2	TGTGCCAGCAGCTCCGCGCGGGGGGGACCCACAGATACGCAGTATTTT	CASSSARGGPTDTQYF
TRBV29-1	TRBJ2-2	.	.	TGCAGCGATGGGACGGCGGCAGGGGAGCTGTTTTTT	CSDGTAAGELFF
TRBV5-1	TRBJ1-2	.	TRBD1	TGCGCCAGCAGCTTGGTAGGACAGGGAGAATATGGCTACACCTTC	CASSLVGQGEYGYTF
TRBV7-3	TRBJ2-1	few	TRBD2	TGTGCCAGCAGCTTGGGACTAGCGGGAGGGCACAATGAGCAGTTCTTC	CASSLGLAGGHNEQFF
TRBV6-6	TRBJ2-2	.	TRBD2	TGTGCCAGCAGTCCTAGCGGGGGGCACACCGGGGAGCTGTTTTTT	CASSPSGGHTGELFF
TRBV6-1	TRBJ2-3	.	TRBD1	TGTGCCAGCAGTCAACAAACAGGGGTTGATACGCAGTATTTT	CASSQQTGVDTQYF
TRBV7-2	TRBJ2-5	.	TRBD2	TGTGCCAGCAGTGCAGCGGGAGGGCCTTGGGAGACCCAGTACTTC	CASSAAGGPWETQYF
TRBV29-1	TRBJ2-1	.	TRBD2	TGCAGCGCCATTGGGAGCGGGAGGGGCTATGAGCAGTTCTTC	CSAIGSGRGYEQFF
TRBV7-9	TRBJ2-2	.	.	TGTGCCAGCAGCGCGACAGGTACCGGGGAGCTGTTTTTT	CASSATGTGELFF
TRBV19	TRBJ2-3	.	.	TGTGCCAGTAGTATGGGACACAGCTCGCAGTATTTT	CASSMGHSSQYF
TRBV7-2	TRBJ2-5	.	TRBD2	TGTGCCAGCAGCATTAGCGGGAGGGCCGAGGAGACCCAGTACTTC	CASSISGRAEETQYF
TRBV29-1	TRBJ2-1	.	.	TGCAGCGTTGACGTGCGGTTGGACAATGAGCAGTTCTTC	CSVDVRLDNEQFF
TRBV7-8	TRBJ2-1	.	TRBD2	TGTGCCAGCAGCTTCGGACTAGCGGGGGGGATCCCATACAATGAGCAGTTCTTC	CASSFGLAGGIPYNEQFF
TRBV7-6	TRBJ1-1	.	.	TGTGCCAGCAGCCCCCCGACAGCGAACACTGAAGCTTTCTTT	CASSPPTANTEAFF
TRBV19	TRBJ2-1	.	.	TGTGCCAGTAGTAGGCCCAGCTCCTACAATGAGCAGTTCTTC	CASSRPSSYNEQFF
TRBV18	TRBJ2-7	.	TRBD2	TGTGCCAGCTCACCTCTTAGCGGGATCAAGTCCTACGAGCAGTACTTC	CASSPLSGIKSYEQYF
TRBV23-1	TRBJ1-6	.	.	TGCGCCAGCAGCTTAAATTCACCCCTCCACTTT	CASSLNSPLHF
TRBV5-1	TRBJ2-2	.	TRBD1	TGCGCCAGCAGTCGGCCGGGACAGGAAGGGTCCGGGGAGCTGTTTTTT	CASSRPGQEGSGELFF
TRBV7-2	TRBJ2-7	.	.	TGTGCCAGCAGCCGCCCGTCGGGCGAGCAGTACTTC	CASSRPSGEQYF
TRBV7-2	TRBJ2-2	once	TRBD2	TGTGCCAGCAGCCGACTAGCGGGAAACACCGGGAAGCTGTTTTTT	CASSRLAGNTGKLFF
TRBV7-9	TRBJ2-5	.	TRBD2	TGTGCCAGCAGCTTTGGGACTAGGGCGGGGACCCAGTACTTC	CASSFGTRAGTQYF
TRBV30	TRBJ1-1	few	.	TGTGCCTGGACGGTGAAACCGAACACTGAAGCTTTCTTT	CAWTVKPNTEAFF
TRBV4-2	TRBJ2-1	.	.	TGTGCCAGCAGCCAAGACCCCTCCTACAATGAGCAGTTCTTC	CASSQDPSYNEQFF
TRBV10-1	TRBJ1-5	few	.	TGCGCCAGACGTCGAGAGAAGGGAGGCCATAGTAGCAATCAGCCCCAGCATTTT	CARRREKGGHSSNQPQHF
TRBV2	TRBJ2-7	.	TRBD2	TGTGCCAGCAGTGCCGCGGGGGGGACCTACGAGCAGTACTTC	CASSAAGGTYEQYF
TRBV7-6	TRBJ2-7	.	.	TGTGCCAGCAGCTTCAGCGGAAATTCCTACGAGCAGTACTTC	CASSFSGNSYEQYF
TRBV29-1	TRBJ2-3	.	TRBD2	TGCAGCGTGAGGGGAGCGGGAGCCCTCTGGACAGATACGCAGTATTTT	CSVRGAGALWTDTQYF
TRBV7-3	TRBJ2-1	few	.	TGTGCCAGCAGTCCCTCGACCGGGAGCCTCGGGAATGAGCAGTTCTTC	CASSPSTGSLGNEQFF
TRBV25-1	TRBJ1-6	.	TRBD1	TGTGCCAGCAGTTCGACAGGGGGGTTCCATTCACCCCTCCACTTT	CASSSTGGFHSPLHF
TRBV6-5	TRBJ2-1	.	.	TGTGCCAGCAGTTACTCGAGGGCTAGCTCCTACAATGAGCAGTTCTTC	CASSYSRASSYNEQFF
TRBV6-5	TRBJ1-2	.	TRBD1	TGTGCCAGCAGTTACAGCCGGACAGGGGGTGGCTATGGCTACACCTTC	CASSYSRTGGGYGYTF
TRBV30	TRBJ2-7	.	.	TGTGCCTGGAACCCCCCAAGCTCCTACGAGCAGTACTTC	CAWNPPSSYEQYF
TRBV13	TRBJ2-5	.	.	TGTGCCAGCAGCTTATACGCCAGGGCCGGGGAGACCCAGTACTTC	CASSLYARAGETQYF
TRBV7-2	TRBJ1-3	.	TRBD1	TGTGCCAGCAGCTTAGGTGGACAGGTATTCCCCACCATATATTTT	CASSLGGQVFPTIYF
TRBV12-5	TRBJ2-5	.	TRBD2	TGTGCTAGTGGTTTTTTAGCGGGGGTGGAGACCCAGTACTTC	CASGFLAGVETQYF